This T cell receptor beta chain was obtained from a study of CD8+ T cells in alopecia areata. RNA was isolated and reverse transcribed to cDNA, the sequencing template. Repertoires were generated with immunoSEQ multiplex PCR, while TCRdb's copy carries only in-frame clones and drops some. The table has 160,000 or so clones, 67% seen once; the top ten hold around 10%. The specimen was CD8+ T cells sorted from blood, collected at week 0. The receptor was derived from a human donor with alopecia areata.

In nucleotides, the CDR3 is TGTGCCAGCAGCTTGGGTCGGGGTAGCGAGCAGTACTTC. Its protein product is CASSLGRGSEQYF. This chain uses TRBV5-6 with TRBJ2-7, with D perhaps matching TRBD2 (5 bases). Germline values: CDR1 SGHDT, CDR2 YYEEEE. V was shortened by 0 bases and J by 6 bases, with 10 bases between the two germline ends. The CDR3 contains 13 residues.